These T cell receptor beta chains were read from a single sample in a study of OX40 agonist ivuxolimab in advanced cancers. Generated by immunoSEQ multiplex PCR, the TCRdb table keeps only in-frame clones and is missing some. The sample holds about 83,000 clones; about 88% are singletons and the top ten take roughly 0.7%. The specimen comprised CD4+ or CD8+ T cells sorted from blood, sampled in a trial of the OX40 agonist ivuxolimab. These receptor sequences come from an adult with an advanced solid tumor such as melanoma, head and neck, liver or kidney cancer. Both conserved end residues are part of each CDR3. Fields, in order: D gene, CDR3 length, J gene, V gene, clone size, CDR3 DNA, CDR3 protein. D genes are given only for firm matches. Where a row states a size, it is once, few, many or the class of an expanded clone; other rows omit it.

NA,16,TRBJ2-5,TRBV5-6,NA,TGTGCCAGCAGCTTGGCTTTTAGCACGTACCAAGAGACCCAGTACTTC,CASSLAFSTYQETQYF
NA,17,TRBJ1-6,TRBV11-2,once,TGTGCCAGCAGCTCAAATACTGTCAGCTCCTATAATTCACCCCTCCACTTT,CASSSNTVSSYNSPLHF
NA,18,TRBJ1-1,TRBV5-1,NA,TGCGCCAGCAGCTTGGAGGTGGGCCTGGTACTGGGGAACACTGAAGCTTTCTTT,CASSLEVGLVLGNTEAFF
NA,15,TRBJ1-6,TRBV15,NA,TGTGCCACCAGCAGAGAAGCAGGGAGTAATTCACCCCTCCACTTT,CATSREAGSNSPLHF
NA,15,TRBJ2-6,TRBV7-2,NA,TGTGCCAGCAGCTTTGGGGGGTCTGGGGCCAACGTCCTGACTTTC,CASSFGGSGANVLTF
NA,13,TRBJ1-2,TRBV5-4,few,TGTGCCAGCAGCCTACAGGGTCGCGATGGCTACACCTTC,CASSLQGRDGYTF
NA,13,TRBJ2-7,TRBV6-6,NA,TGTGCCAGCAGCTCGGGACAAAACTACGAGCAGTACTTC,CASSSGQNYEQYF
NA,13,TRBJ1-1,TRBV2,NA,TGTGCCAGCTTGGGGGGTACAGGATCCGGAGCTTTCTTT,CASLGGTGSGAFF
TRBD1,13,TRBJ1-1,TRBV19,once,TGTGCCAGTAGTTTCACAGGGGACACTGAAGCTTTCTTT,CASSFTGDTEAFF
TRBD1,14,TRBJ1-1,TRBV30,NA,TGTGCCTGGAGTCGACAGGGGGCGAAACCTGAAGCTTTCTTT,CAWSRQGAKPEAFF
TRBD2,17,TRBJ2-5,TRBV5-6,NA,TGTGCCAGCAGCTTGGCTTTAATTAGCGGGACCCAAGAGACCCAGTACTTC,CASSLALISGTQETQYF
TRBD1,14,TRBJ2-1,TRBV27,NA,TGTGCCAGCCAGACAGGGGGCACCTACAATGAGCAGTTCTTC,CASQTGGTYNEQFF
TRBD1,14,TRBJ1-2,TRBV29-1,NA,TGCAGCGTCTCCCTGACAGGGGGAAGCTATGGCTACACCTTC,CSVSLTGGSYGYTF
NA,16,TRBJ1-5,TRBV10-3,NA,TGTGCCATCAGTGAGGGTACAGAAACTAGCAATCAGCCCCAGCATTTT,CAISEGTETSNQPQHF